Presented here are 32 T cell receptor beta chains from one specimen sequenced in a study of identical twins. TCRdb recomputed calls from the 5' RACE reads with MiXCR, one row per CDR3 protein. The sample records 450,000 or so distinct CDR3 sequences, more than 13% being singletons. These sequences were also reported in another study, on yellow fever vaccine responses in identical twins.

The sample comprised CD4+ T cells sorted from blood. The source of these receptors is a woman aged 18-29 years in good health.

The J gene is TRBJ2-7, the V gene TRBV2, with D tentatively TRBD1 (6 bases). The CDR3 has 13 residues. The V and J ends lost 5 bases and 6 bases respectively, with 14 bases between them. The germline V gene has CDR1 SNHLY and CDR2 FYNNEI. CDR3 residues: CASSNGQPAEQYF. For the CDR3, the DNA is TGTGCCAGCAGTAACGGACAGCCTGCCGAGCAGTACTTC.

This rearrangement joins TRBV7-9 to TRBJ2-7, with D maybe TRBD1 (6 bases). The germline V and J ends were trimmed by 4 bases and 5 bases, with 21 bases remaining between them. The CDR3 covers 16 residues. CDR1 SEHNR and CDR2 FQNEAQ come from the germline V gene (reference sequence). The CDR3 coding sequence is TGTGCCAGCAGCTCCCAGGCTGGGGGCTACCCCCACGAGCAGTACTTC. Its translation: CASSSQAGGYPHEQYF.

This clonotype has a handful of counts. The V call is TRBV20-1, the J call TRBJ2-7; D unresolved. Germline V gene lookup returns CDR1 DFQATT and CDR2 SNEGSKA (reference sequence). V gave up 5 bases and J gave up 2 bases, with 13 bases separating them. This CDR3 is built from 13 residues. The CDR3 coding sequence is TGCAGTGCTGCAACTCGGAAAACCTACGAGCAGTACTTC. This translates into CSAATRKTYEQYF.

This clonotype appeared many times. The chain recombines TRBV10-3 with TRBJ2-1; TRBD2 matches at 15 bases. Germline V gene lookup returns CDR1 ENHRY and CDR2 SYGVKD. The CDR3 spans 17 residues. J gave up 7 bases and V 6 bases, and 10 bases lay outside the gene matches. CDR3 in amino acids: CAIRGGLAGGPENEQFF. CDR3 bases: TGTGCCATCAGGGGAGGACTAGCGGGAGGGCCGGAGAATGAGCAGTTCTTC.

This clonotype was detected ten times or more. The chain uses TRBV3-1 and TRBJ2-3; 8 bases are a match to TRBD1. J gave up 2 bases and V 3 bases, and 4 bases lay outside the gene matches. Germline CDR1 reads LGHDT; CDR2 reads YNNKEL (reference sequence). The CDR3 has 15 residues. The CDR3 here is CASSQGDRSTDTQYF. CDR3 coding DNA: TGTGCCAGCAGCCAGGGGGACAGGTCCACAGATACGCAGTATTTT.

The chain couples TRBV5-5 to TRBJ1-5; TRBD1 is a possible D gene (6 bases). The CDR3 loop spans 18 amino acids. The V and J ends lost 2 bases and 0 bases respectively, with 18 bases between them. CDR1 SGHKS and CDR2 YYEKEE come from the germline V gene (reference sequence). DNA of the CDR3: TGTGCCAGCAGCTTACTACAGGGACTAACGTATAGCAATCAGCCCCAGCATTTT. Translation gives CASSLLQGLTYSNQPQHF.

This chain uses TRBV15 with TRBJ1-5; 8 positions match TRBD1. The trim removed 4 bases at V and 5 bases at J, leaving 13 bases unmatched. Looked up from germline, CDR1 is LNHNV and CDR2 is YYDKDF (reference sequence). This CDR3 contains 17 residues. CDR3 protein: CATSTELTGVRDQPQHF. The CDR3 nucleotides read TGTGCCACCAGCACCGAGTTGACAGGGGTGAGGGATCAGCCCCAGCATTTT.

V and J are TRBV24-1 and TRBJ1-6; D may be TRBD1 (5 bases). Germline loops: CDR1 KGHDR, CDR2 SFDVKD. There are 15 residues in the CDR3. Trimming shortened V by 3 bases and J by 5 bases, and 10 bases separated the two germline ends. This CDR3 reads CATSDGRGDNSPLHF. CDR3 nucleotides: TGTGCCACCAGTGATGGTCGGGGCGATAATTCACCCCTCCACTTT.

The genes are TRBV4-3 and TRBJ1-2; tentatively, D is TRBD1 (6 bases). Trimming took 0 bases from V and 8 from J, leaving 16 bases between them. The CDR3 consists of 15 residues. From germline, CDR1 is LGHNA and CDR2 YSLEER. This chain's CDR3 is CASSQDWGHSVGYTF. For the CDR3, the DNA is TGCGCCAGCAGCCAAGATTGGGGACACTCGGTCGGCTACACCTTC.

The chain carries TRBV12-3 or TRBV12-4 and TRBJ2-5; no reliable D call. The CDR3 has 12 amino acids. V dropped 2 bases and J dropped 5 bases, with 6 bases sitting between them. The CDR3: CASSLTTETQYF. DNA of the CDR3: TGTGCCAGCAGTTTAACGACGGAGACCCAGTACTTC.

The gene calls are TRBV7-8 and TRBJ2-3; 7 positions match TRBD2. V trimming: 1 base; J trimming: 1 base; junction bases outside the gene matches: 5. Germline CDR1 and CDR2: SGHVS and FQNEAQ. This CDR3 has 16 amino acids. Here the CDR3 reads CASSLVGGGGTDTQYF. CDR3 nucleotides: TGTGCCAGCAGCTTAGTCGGGGGAGGGGGCACAGATACGCAGTATTTT.

This chain joins TRBV5-1 and TRBJ2-1; the D is unclear. V lost 4 bases and J 4 bases, leaving 15 bases between the germline ends. Germline assignment: CDR1 SGHRS and CDR2 YFSETQ. The CDR3 runs to 15 residues. The CDR3 nucleotides read TGCGCCAGCAGCGTAGGGCTTTGGGGTTACAATGAGCAGTTCTTC. As protein: CASSVGLWGYNEQFF.

This clonotype has a handful of counts. V usage is TRBV20-1 and J usage is TRBJ1-6, with no clear D. Germline CDR1 is DFQATT and CDR2 is SNEGSKA (reference sequence). CDR3 size: 14 residues. V lost 0 bases and J lost 6, with 9 bases in between. The CDR3 DNA follows: TGCAGTGCTAGAGAGGCAGGCCGTAATTCACCCCTCCACTTT. Protein: CSAREAGRNSPLHF.

V and J are TRBV7-2 and TRBJ2-1; 10 bases map to TRBD2. The CDR3 is 15 amino acids. Losses at the gene ends were 6 bases for V and 3 bases for J; bases not matched to a gene: 5. In germline, CDR1 is SGHTA, CDR2 FQGNSA. As DNA, the CDR3 is TGTGCCAGCAGTCAGCTAGCGGGGGTCTACAATGAGCAGTTCTTC. It yields the protein CASSQLAGVYNEQFF.

The rearrangement uses TRBV5-1 and TRBJ2-3; no firm D call. V lost 7 bases, J lost 2 bases, and 14 bases lay in between. The germline V gene encodes CDR1 SGHRS and CDR2 YFSETQ. This CDR3 is built from 14 residues. The CDR3 sequence is CASRRSHPTDTQYF. DNA for the CDR3: TGCGCCAGCCGCCGATCCCACCCCACAGATACGCAGTATTTT.

The table lists this clonotype with a count of one. The rearrangement joins TRBV4-3 to TRBJ2-7; 10 bases match TRBD2. Trimming removed 4 bases from V and 2 bases from J; junction bases left unmatched: 5. Germline assignment: CDR1 LGHNA and CDR2 YSLEER. This CDR3 region has 15 residues. The CDR3 region is CASSRGLANPYEQYF. DNA of the CDR3: TGCGCCAGCAGCCGGGGACTAGCGAACCCCTACGAGCAGTACTTC.

This chain links TRBV7-2 with TRBJ2-2; 8 bases are shared with TRBD2. V lost 5 bases and J lost 7; bases outside the gene matches: 15. The CDR3 covers 17 residues. Germline V gives CDR1 SGHTA, CDR2 FQGNSA. This CDR3 reads CASSLPRGGGRIGELFF. The CDR3 DNA sequence: TGTGCCAGCAGCCTGCCCCGGGGGGGGGGGCGGATCGGGGAGCTGTTTTTT.

This chain uses TRBV7-2 with TRBJ2-5; TRBD2 aligns across 7 bases. Germline CDR1 is SGHTA and CDR2 is FQGNSA. With V trimmed by 5 bases and J by 1 base, 10 bases remained unmatched. The CDR3 spans 16 residues. The CDR3 spells CASSLGPPGGQETQYF. The DNA for the CDR3 is TGTGCCAGCAGCCTAGGGCCGCCGGGGGGCCAAGAGACCCAGTACTTC.

There are a few counts of this clonotype. The V call is TRBV7-2, the J call TRBJ2-5, with a weak D call TRBD1 (6 bases). CDR1 is SGHTA and CDR2 is FQGNSA in the germline V gene. The CDR3 covers 14 residues. Trimming removed 1 base at V and 4 bases at J, with 10 bases between. This CDR3 is CASSLVQGVETQYF. The CDR3 DNA follows: TGTGCCAGCAGCTTAGTACAGGGAGTAGAGACCCAGTACTTC.

This clonotype has ten or more counts. The V call is TRBV3-1, the J call TRBJ2-7; 10 nucleotides line up with TRBD2. The germline V gene encodes CDR1 LGHDT and CDR2 YNNKEL (reference sequence). J was trimmed by 4 bases and V by 5 bases; bases with no gene match: 11. The CDR3 covers 16 residues. The CDR3: CASSSIAGGRGYEQYF. The CDR3 DNA follows: TGTGCCAGCAGCTCCATAGCGGGGGGCAGGGGTTACGAGCAGTACTTC.

This clonotype turned up a few times. The CDR3 DNA reads TGTGCCAGCGCGACCCCGGGACAGGGGGCTTTCGAGCAGTACTTC. Its protein product is CASATPGQGAFEQYF. The chain employs TRBV6-2 or TRBV6-3 and TRBJ2-7; 12 bases agree with TRBD1. Germline V gene data show CDR1 as MNHEY and CDR2 as SVGEGT. The V gene end was trimmed by 8 bases and the J gene end by 6 bases; junction bases not matched to a gene: 11. CDR3 length equals 15 residues.

The CDR3 loop reads CASSSPKRRAYGELFF. The CDR3 DNA reads as TGTGCCAGCAGTTCCCCTAAGCGGCGGGCTTACGGGGAGCTGTTTTTT. The rearrangement uses TRBV6-5 and TRBJ2-2; perhaps TRBD2 as D (5 bases). The CDR3 consists of 16 residues. In germline, CDR1 is MNHEY, CDR2 SVGAGI. V lost 4 bases and J 7 bases, leaving 19 bases between the germline ends.

Many counts were recorded for this clonotype. The rearrangement uses TRBV5-1 and TRBJ2-5; 9 bases align to TRBD2. Germline CDR1 and CDR2: SGHRS and YFSETQ. Losses at the gene ends were 2 bases for V and 4 bases for J; bases not matched to a gene: 3. The CDR3 is made up of 14 amino acids. CDR3 in amino acids: CASSLPSGIETQYF. The DNA of the CDR3 is TGCGCCAGCAGCTTACCTAGCGGGATAGAGACCCAGTACTTC.

The chain combines TRBV9 with TRBJ1-2; D not certain. Trimming removed 4 bases at V and 6 bases at J, with 16 bases between. This CDR3 spans 14 amino acids. Germline CDR1 reads SGDLS; CDR2 reads YYNGEE. CDR3 in amino acids: CASSPHLPQDGYTF. The CDR3 DNA reads TGTGCCAGCAGCCCACACCTACCACAAGATGGCTACACCTTC.

This clonotype was found a few times. V gene TRBV6-6 combines with J gene TRBJ1-2, with TRBD1 matching 7 bases. Germline CDR1 MNHNY, CDR2 SVGAGI (reference sequence). V shed 5 bases and J 0 bases; nucleotides not matched to a gene: 0. This CDR3 is 13 amino acids long. The CDR3 protein is CASSQGANYGYTF. CDR3 nucleotides: TGTGCCAGCAGTCAGGGGGCTAACTATGGCTACACCTTC.

The chain couples TRBV12-3 or TRBV12-4 to TRBJ2-7; 8 positions agree with TRBD2. The V and J ends lost 6 bases and 6 bases, in that order; junction bases with no gene match: 10. The length of the CDR3 is 14 residues. CDR3 coding DNA: TGTGCCAGCAGCAAACTAGCGGCCTCTTTCGAGCAGTACTTC. This sequence encodes CASSKLAASFEQYF.

The V gene is TRBV7-8, the J gene TRBJ2-3, with D uncertain. The CDR3 contains 12 residues. The germline CDR1 and CDR2 sequences are SGHVS and FQNEAQ. V shed 7 bases and J shed 0 bases, with 5 bases lying between them. DNA of the CDR3: TGTGCCAGCAAGACTAGCACAGATACGCAGTATTTT. This codes for CASKTSTDTQYF.

The chain is built from TRBV27 and TRBJ1-2; 10 positions agree with TRBD1. Germline assignment: CDR1 MNHEY and CDR2 SMNVEV (reference sequence). The CDR3 loop spans 14 amino acids. V dropped 6 bases and J dropped 8; count of bases not matched to a gene: 9. The CDR3 spells CASSRAGTGEGYTF. As DNA, the CDR3 is TGTGCCAGCAGCCGCGCCGGGACAGGGGAAGGCTACACCTTC.

This clonotype occurred a few times. The genes are TRBV3-1 and TRBJ2-4; D not certain. This CDR3 spans 13 amino acids. Trimming left V 3 bases short and J 4 bases short, with 7 bases between. Germline values: CDR1 LGHDT, CDR2 YNNKEL (reference sequence). The CDR3 loop reads CASSQGRKNIQYF. The CDR3, as DNA: TGTGCCAGCAGCCAGGGCAGGAAAAACATTCAGTACTTC.

This clonotype was detected a few times. The chain uses TRBV20-1 and TRBJ2-5; 9 nucleotides match TRBD1. Trimming cost V 4 bases and J 2 bases; bases outside gene matches: 8. Germline values: CDR1 DFQATT, CDR2 SNEGSKA (reference sequence). The CDR3 runs 15 residues. The CDR3 sequence: CSAKTGGTFQETQYF. CDR3 nucleotides: TGCAGTGCTAAGACAGGGGGGACCTTTCAAGAGACCCAGTACTTC.

The gene calls are TRBV7-2 and TRBJ2-3, with 9 bases identical to TRBD2. CDR1 SGHTA and CDR2 FQGNSA come from the germline V gene. J gave up 0 bases and V 4 bases, and 5 bases lay outside the gene matches. The CDR3 has 16 amino acids. The DNA of the CDR3 is TGTGCCAGCAGCTCTAGCGGGGTTGCTAGCACAGATACGCAGTATTTT. Translating gives CASSSSGVASTDTQYF.

This clonotype occurred a few times. The rearrangement links TRBV20-1 to TRBJ2-7; unclear D gene. CDR3 length equals 15 residues. Germline CDR1 reads DFQATT; CDR2 reads SNEGSKA (reference sequence). The V and J ends lost 4 bases and 1 base respectively, with 17 bases between them. The CDR3, as DNA: TGCAGTGCTAAGGATGACTCTCTCGGGTCCTACGAGCAGTACTTC. Protein product: CSAKDDSLGSYEQYF.